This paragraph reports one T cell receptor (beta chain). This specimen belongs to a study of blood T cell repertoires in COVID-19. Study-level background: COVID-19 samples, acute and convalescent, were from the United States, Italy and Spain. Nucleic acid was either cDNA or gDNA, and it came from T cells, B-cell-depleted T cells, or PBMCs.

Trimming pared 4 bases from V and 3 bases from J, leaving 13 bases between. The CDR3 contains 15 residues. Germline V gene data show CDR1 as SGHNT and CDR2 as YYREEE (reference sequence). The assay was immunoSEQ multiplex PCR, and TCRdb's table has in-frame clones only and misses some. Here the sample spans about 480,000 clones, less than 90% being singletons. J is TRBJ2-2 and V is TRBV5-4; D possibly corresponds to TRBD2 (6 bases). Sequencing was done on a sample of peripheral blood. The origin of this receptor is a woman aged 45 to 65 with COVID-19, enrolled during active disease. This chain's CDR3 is CASSGGTQDTGELFF. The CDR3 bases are TGTGCCAGCAGCGGCGGGACTCAGGACACCGGGGAGCTGTTTTTT. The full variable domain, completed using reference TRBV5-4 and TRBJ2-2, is ETGVTQSPTHLIKTRGQQVTLRCSSQSGHNTVSWYQQALGQGPQFIFQYYREEENGRGNFPPRFSGLQFPNYSSELNVNALELDDSALYLCASSGGTQDTGELFFGEGSRLTVL.